What follows is one T cell receptor beta chain and its context. It lacks a known antigen. Base qualities were left out, and no much larger clone turns up one base away. The intended sense of this specimen's time point label: baseline before first vaccination. The vaccinee samples were drawn from two UK trials, COV001 and COV002, one of which was a single-blind randomized controlled phase 2/3 trial testing AZD1222 (ChAdOx1 nCoV-19) in healthy adults. For TCRbeta chain sequencing, PBMC samples from trial participants were taken at day 0 and at day 28 after the second dose. The CDR3 regions of human TCRbeta chains were subjected to immunosequencing. Per the source publication's procedure: Repertoire TCRs were matched against a reference library of SARS-CoV-2-specific TCRs generated with the MIRA antigen-specificity platform. Breadth was defined as the fraction of unique TCRs that were SARS-CoV-2-associated. Depth was defined as the fraction of total T cells that were SARS-CoV-2-associated. Using the MIRA data, every spike-specific TCR was mapped to the spike region that the TCR reacted to and assigned to either a CD4 or a CD8 class. Log10-transformed breadth and depth values were compared by one-way ANOVA with Sidak's multiple comparisons tests. TCRdb took over this immuneACCESS table, retaining in-frame rearrangements with V and J assigned. Such tables are incomplete; in checked studies, under half of the missing clones stem from an unresolved V gene, and the remainder is unexplained. That table supplies the V and J calls and clone size; D and trimming were determined from the DNA. In this sample the table shows 120,000 or so clones, around 87% of which occur a single time. Roughly 10% of the sample is taken by the ten largest.

These data come from a study of T cell responses to AZD1222 COVID-19 vaccine (dated by TCRdb to about 2021). Notes on the research overall: AZD1222 recipients whose second dose came at about 4 weeks and those whose second dose came at about 12 weeks were combined into one group, since spike-specific TCR depth and breadth did not differ between the two schedules. TCR sequencing was performed for 230 to 250 trial participants, of whom 200 to 220 were given two doses of AZD1222 and 26 were given two doses of MenACWY control vaccine. Trial participants were enrolled into age subgroups of 18-55, 56-69 and 70-plus years, which contained approximately 150, 30 and 60 TCR-sequenced participants, respectively.

Overall study outcomes, separate from this receptor: Reportedly, close to half of the unique spike-specific TCRs recognized epitopes lying outside the regions that are mutated in the B.1.351 and B.1.1.7 variants. Conclusions about previously exposed vaccinees are limited because only six or seven AZD1222 recipients were SARS-CoV-2 seropositive at baseline. The 56-69-year group was small, and its depth increase did not reach significance, likely because of low power. Because no samples from the day 14 peak response were available, repertoires could be characterized only after the peak T cell response. The whole spike protein was spanned by vaccine-associated CD4 TCRs, and dominant responses were seen in regions 160-218 and 743-854. After two AZD1222 doses, both the breadth and the depth of spike-specific TCRs were significantly higher than at day 0 and than in MenACWY recipients. Participants were mostly white British and included more females than males, and it was suggested by the authors that clonal diversity may have been underestimated.

This TCR came from an adult in good health. The material was peripheral blood, obtained on day 0 of AZD1222 vaccination.

The bases read TGTGCCAGCAGCTTCGGGGTGGATTCAGAATACACCTTC. This sequence encodes CASSFGVDSEYTF. Recombination joined TRBV7-6 with TRBJ1-2; confidence is insufficient to name the D gene. CDR1 and CDR2, looked up from the germline V gene, are SGHVS and FNYEAQ. Its CDR3 holds 13 amino acids, cysteine through phenylalanine. Only CDR3 DNA is held: 39 bases, read in frame from base 1. V is pared back by 3 bases and J by 11 bases, with 16 bases lying between the germline termini. With the portions outside the CDR3 filled from the reference TRBV7-6 and TRBJ1-2 genes, the complete variable region becomes GAGVSQSPRYKVTKRGQDVALRCDPISGHVSLYWYRQALGQGPEFLTYFNYEAQQDKSGLPNDRFSAERPEGSISTLTIQRTEQRDSAMYRCASSFGVDSEYTFGSGTRLTVV.